These 23 T cell receptor beta chains originate from one sample sequenced in a study of glioma-infiltrating T cells after dendritic cell vaccination. Time point reported: after dendritic cell vaccination, including at tumor progression/relapse. Measured with immunoSEQ multiplex PCR; TCRdb has only the in-frame clones, and not every one. This sample has tens of thousands of clones, with 81% found just once. The sequencing used blood, collected after dendritic cell vaccination. The receptor source for this set is a human donor with glioblastoma.

The gene calls are TRBV25-1 and TRBJ2-7; 7 bases are shared with TRBD1. J lost 4 bases, V lost 7 bases, and 13 bases had no gene match. This CDR3 contains 15 residues. Germline V gives CDR1 MGHDK, CDR2 SYGVNS. The CDR3 DNA follows: TGTGCCAGCACAAGGGCAGGGGGACGGGGTTACGAGCAGTACTTC. Translation: CASTRAGGRGYEQYF.

The chain is built from TRBV27 and TRBJ2-5, with TRBD1 matching 9 bases. CDR3 length: 13 amino acids. Germline-derived CDR1 and CDR2 are MNHEY and SMNVEV (reference sequence). V trimming: 6 bases; J trimming: 7 bases; junction bases outside the gene matches: 6. The CDR3 bases are TGTGCCAGCAGCCGGACAGGGGATGGGACCCAGTACTTC. Amino acid sequence: CASSRTGDGTQYF.

A single count supports this clone. The chain employs TRBV9 and TRBJ1-5; D ambiguous. This CDR3 has 14 residues. V dropped 1 base and J dropped 7 bases, with 12 bases sitting between them. Per the germline V gene, CDR1 is SGDLS and CDR2 is YYNGEE. This CDR3 is CASSVYGFRQPQHF. CDR3 sequence (DNA): TGTGCCAGCAGCGTATACGGGTTCCGGCAGCCCCAGCATTTT.

V gene TRBV6-6 combines with J gene TRBJ1-6, with TRBD1 matching over 8 bases. The CDR3 is 15 residues long. Germline-derived CDR1 and CDR2 are MNHNY and SVGAGI (reference sequence). V shed 5 bases, J shed 4 bases, and the junction held 4 bases outside the gene matches. CDR3 region: CASSGGQGYNSPLHF. The CDR3 nucleotides are TGTGCCAGCAGTGGAGGACAGGGTTATAATTCACCCCTCCACTTT.

The chain is built from TRBV9 and TRBJ1-6, with D hard to call. Germline V gene data show CDR1 as SGDLS and CDR2 as YYNGEE. The CDR3 consists of 13 residues. The ends were cut back, 4 bases at V and 6 bases at J, with 8 bases in the middle. The CDR3 nucleotides are TGTGCCAGCAGCCCCCGGGTTAATTCACCCCTCCACTTT. It encodes CASSPRVNSPLHF.

The chain recombines TRBV27 with TRBJ1-5, with D tentatively TRBD1 (5 bases). Germline V gives CDR1 MNHEY, CDR2 SMNVEV (reference sequence). CDR3 size: 14 residues. V lost 4 bases, J lost 6 bases, and 13 bases lay in between. The CDR3 loop is CASSYRGSSQPQHF. CDR3 DNA: TGTGCCAGCAGTTACCGGGGGTCTAGTCAGCCCCAGCATTTT.

The J gene is TRBJ1-5, the V gene TRBV27; TRBD1 matches 8 bases. Per the germline V gene, CDR1 is MNHEY and CDR2 is SMNVEV (reference sequence). This CDR3 has 16 residues. V lost 5 bases, J lost 5 bases, and 11 bases stayed unmatched. Here the CDR3 reads CASSTYRGRGHQPQHF. The CDR3 DNA is TGTGCCAGCAGTACCTATCGGGGCAGGGGGCATCAGCCCCAGCATTTT.

The chain recombines TRBV2 with TRBJ2-7, with D perhaps TRBD2 (5 bases). The V gene's germline CDR1 is SNHLY and CDR2 FYNNEI. This CDR3 contains 10 residues. Trimming removed 6 bases from V and 12 bases from J, with 12 bases in between. CDR3 nucleotide sequence: TGTGCCAGCAGACTAGGGTTAGCGTACTTC. It encodes CASRLGLAYF.

The V gene is TRBV29-1, the J gene TRBJ1-3; TRBD1 is a possible D gene (6 bases). This CDR3 comprises 13 residues. V gave up 6 bases and J gave up 0 bases, with 9 bases separating them. CDR1 and CDR2 (germline): SQVTM, ANQGSEA. CDR3 region: CSVKTGSGNTIYF. The CDR3 nucleotides read TGCAGCGTCAAGACAGGCTCTGGAAACACCATATATTTT.

This chain links TRBV5-6 with TRBJ2-4, with 8 bases lining up with TRBD1. This CDR3 has 12 residues. In germline, CDR1 is SGHDT, CDR2 YYEEEE. Losses at the gene ends were 0 bases for V and 14 bases for J; bases not matched to a gene: 4. The CDR3 nucleotides are TGTGCCAGCAGCTTGGAACAGGGGGGCGAGTACTTC. It codes for CASSLEQGGEYF.

The rearrangement uses TRBV27 and TRBJ2-3; 7 bases are shared with TRBD1. The CDR3 runs to 14 residues. V dropped 8 bases and J dropped 2; count of bases not matched to a gene: 7. The germline gives CDR1 MNHEY, CDR2 SMNVEV (reference sequence). The CDR3 is CASGQENTTDTQYF. The CDR3 DNA sequence: TGTGCCAGCGGACAGGAGAACACCACAGATACGCAGTATTTT.

V gene TRBV15 combines with J gene TRBJ2-1; 10 nucleotides agree with TRBD1. Germline assignment: CDR1 LNHNV and CDR2 YYDKDF (reference sequence). J was trimmed by 2 bases and V by 2 bases; bases with no gene match: 6. The CDR3 is 17 residues long. CDR3 DNA sequence: TGTGCCACCAGCAGAAGCTCCGGGACAGGGGCCTACAATGAGCAGTTCTTC. This gives the protein CATSRSSGTGAYNEQFF.

The chain uses TRBV27 and TRBJ1-6; TRBD1 agrees at 9 bases. The CDR3 is 19 amino acids. In germline, CDR1 is MNHEY, CDR2 SMNVEV (reference sequence). The ends lost 6 bases at V and 9 bases at J; junction bases unmatched: 21. As DNA, the CDR3 is TGTGCCAGCAGCCCTTTCCCGGGACAGGGTCAAGTAGGGATTTCACCCCTCCACTTT. It translates to CASSPFPGQGQVGISPLHF.

The chain combines TRBV2 with TRBJ2-2; 8 bases fit TRBD1. CDR3 size: 15 residues. CDR1 SNHLY and CDR2 FYNNEI come from the germline V gene. Unmatched junction bases numbered 8, after V lost 4 bases and J lost 7 bases. This CDR3 reads CASSGDRSSGGELFF. The CDR3 bases are TGTGCCAGCAGTGGGGACAGGTCCTCCGGCGGGGAGCTGTTTTTT.

The chain uses TRBV19 and TRBJ2-1, with 8 bases lining up with TRBD2. V was clipped by 8 bases and J by 2 bases; unmatched bases: 17. Germline lookup yields CDR1 LNHDA and CDR2 SQIVND (reference sequence). This CDR3 is 18 amino acids long. The CDR3 DNA follows: TGTGCCAGTTCCGCCCCGGGGGCGGGGGGCCTACCCTACAATGAGCAGTTCTTC. Its translation: CASSAPGAGGLPYNEQFF.

The gene calls are TRBV7-8 and TRBJ2-3; 15 bases agree with TRBD2. CDR1 and CDR2 (germline): SGHVS, FQNEAQ. V was pared by 5 bases and J by 4 bases, with 13 bases of the junction left unmatched. This CDR3 is built from 19 residues. The CDR3 bases are TGTGCCAGCAGCCCGCCCGACGGACTAGCGGGAGGGCCCCCAGATACGCAGTATTTT. This encodes CASSPPDGLAGGPPDTQYF. The variable domain in full, with the rest retrieved from reference TRBV7-8 and TRBJ2-3, is GAGVSQSPRYKVAKRGQDVALRCDPISGHVSLFWYQQALGQGPEFLTYFQNEAQLDKSGLPSDRFFAERPEGSVSTLKIQRTQQEDSAVYLCASSPPDGLAGGPPDTQYFGPGTRLTVL.

This clone was seen once. The chain joins TRBV7-9 to TRBJ2-3, with D tentatively TRBD1 (7 bases). With 1 base removed from V and 5 bases from J, the gap between germline ends came to 10 bases. The CDR3 extends over 14 amino acids. Germline values: CDR1 SEHNR, CDR2 FQNEAQ (reference sequence). CDR3 in DNA: TGTGCCAGCAGCTTAGTGCAGGGGGGAGATACGCAGTATTTT. This gives the protein CASSLVQGGDTQYF.

The chain is built from TRBV7-6 and TRBJ2-7; 14 bases map to TRBD2. With V trimmed by 6 bases and J by 0 bases, 19 bases remained unmatched. Germline V gene data show CDR1 as SGHVS and CDR2 as FNYEAQ. The CDR3 contains 21 residues. CDR3 DNA sequence: TGTGCCAGCAGACGGACAGGGACTTGCGGGACTAGCGGGAGTGTCTCCTACGAGCAGTACGTC. Its translation is CASRRTGTCGTSGSVSYEQYV.

The chain carries TRBV6-1 and TRBJ2-1, with D tentatively TRBD1 (6 bases). Trimming stripped 2 bases from V and 0 bases from J, with 8 bases between. The CDR3 has 15 residues. Germline assignment: CDR1 MNHNS and CDR2 SASEGT. This CDR3 is CASSELQGSYNEQFF. The CDR3, as DNA: TGTGCCAGCAGTGAATTACAGGGCTCCTACAATGAGCAGTTCTTC.

This clone was observed a few times. V gene TRBV7-2 combines with J gene TRBJ2-2, with 11 bases that match TRBD1. Per germline, CDR1 SGHTA and CDR2 FQGNSA. The ends lost 3 bases at V and 7 bases at J; junction bases unmatched: 7. This CDR3 has 16 residues. The chain's CDR3 is CASSFGRTGGVGELFF. The DNA for the CDR3 is TGTGCCAGCAGCTTCGGGAGGACAGGGGGCGTCGGGGAGCTGTTTTTT.

The V and J genes are TRBV5-1 and TRBJ2-7; 8 bases align to TRBD1. Trimming at V came to 2 bases and at J to 3 bases, leaving 7 bases not matched to a gene. The germline V gene has CDR1 SGHRS and CDR2 YFSETQ. CDR3 length: 15 residues. As DNA, the CDR3 is TGCGCCAGCAGCTTTCAGGGGGCCCAATACTACGAGCAGTACTTC. It yields the protein CASSFQGAQYYEQYF.

The chain carries TRBV7-2 and TRBJ2-2, with 12 nucleotides matching TRBD2. The J segment lost 3 bases and the V segment lost 5 bases, leaving 7 bases of the junction unmatched. Germline V lookup: CDR1 SGHTA, CDR2 FQGNSA. The CDR3 spans 17 residues. The CDR3 DNA is TGTGCCAGCAGCCCACCCCTAGCGGGGGGGCACACCGGGGAGCTGTTTTTT. Its translation: CASSPPLAGGHTGELFF.

The chain carries TRBV18 and TRBJ1-5; possibly TRBD1 for D (5 bases). The CDR3 length is 15 residues. In germline, CDR1 is KGHSH, CDR2 LQKENI. Between the trimmed V and J ends, which lost 2 bases and 6 bases, there was a span of 14 bases. CDR3: CASSPARLQGQPQHF. CDR3 nucleotide sequence: TGTGCCAGCTCACCAGCCAGGCTGCAGGGTCAGCCCCAGCATTTT.